The 25 T cell receptor beta chains presented below share a single source sample, sequenced in a study of sequential checkpoint blockade in melanoma. Stated treatment: randomized to nivolumab then ipilimumab (arm A) or the reverse (arm B). Generated by immunoSEQ multiplex PCR, the TCRdb table keeps only in-frame clones and is missing some. This table has roughly 10,000 clones, roughly 63% appearing once. The specimen was CD8+ T cells sorted from blood (inferred from file names), collected from a patient given nivolumab and ipilimumab in sequence. The receptors originated from a human donor with melanoma.

This clone has a handful of counts. The chain has TRBV5-6 and TRBJ2-7; D is unresolved. Trimming stripped 3 bases from V and 1 base from J, with 14 bases between. This CDR3 comprises 15 residues. CDR1 is SGHDT, CDR2 YYEEEE, per germline. The CDR3 nucleotides are TGTGCCAGCAGCTACGGTATAACCCCTTCCTACGAGCAGTACTTC. Protein product: CASSYGITPSYEQYF.

This clone appeared a few times. Relative to the germline gene, one junction end is altered; a read error may explain this. V usage is TRBV6-5 and J usage is TRBJ2-3; 8 positions agree with TRBD2. The CDR3 is made up of 15 amino acids. Germline V gene lookup returns CDR1 MNHEY and CDR2 SVGAGI. Here the CDR3 DNA reads TGTGCCAGCAGTGACTCGTCGGGAGGGCTGGATACGCAGTATTTT. It yields the protein CASSDSSGGLDTQYF.

This chain connects TRBV10-3 to TRBJ2-3; D is unresolved. Germline values: CDR1 ENHRY, CDR2 SYGVKD. V lost 2 bases to trimming and J lost 7 bases, with 10 bases between them. The length of the CDR3 is 13 residues. CDR3: CAISEEALYTQYF. CDR3 sequence (DNA): TGTGCCATCAGTGAGGAAGCTCTCTATACGCAGTATTTT.

Details on this clone: With only one base between it and a far larger clone, this is likely a read error. The rearrangement joins TRBV7-6 to TRBJ1-3; 7 bases fit TRBD1. J lost 4 bases, V lost 8 bases, and 11 bases had no gene match. Germline V CDR1 and CDR2: SGHVS, FNYEAQ. This CDR3 comprises 15 residues. The CDR3 DNA follows: TGTGCCAGCGGCACCGAGGACAGGCCAGGAAACACCATATATTTT. Translated, it gives CASGTEDRPGNTIYF.

The V and J genes are TRBV7-3 and TRBJ2-2, with D uncertain. The V end lost 2 bases, the J end lost 6 bases, and 7 bases lay between the germline ends. Germline CDR1 SGHTA, CDR2 FQGTGA. The CDR3 spans 13 residues. The chain's CDR3 is CASSLSVAGELFF. The CDR3 nucleotides read TGTGCCAGCAGCTTATCCGTAGCCGGGGAGCTGTTTTTT. The variable domain in full, with the rest retrieved from reference TRBV7-3 and TRBJ2-2, is GAGVSQTPSNKVTEKGKYVELRCDPISGHTALYWYRQSLGQGPEFLIYFQGTGAADDSGLPNDRFFAVRPEGSVSTLKIQRTERGDSAVYLCASSLSVAGELFFGEGSRLTVL.

The gene calls are TRBV28 and TRBJ2-6, with TRBD1 matching over 9 bases. V lost 6 bases to trimming and J lost 0 bases; unmatched junction nucleotides: 9. The CDR3 sequence is 18 residues long. Looked up from germline, CDR1 is MDHEN and CDR2 is SYDVKM. The CDR3 here is CASSRTGTGFSGANVLTF. The CDR3 DNA reads TGTGCCAGCAGCCGAACCGGGACAGGGTTCTCTGGGGCCAACGTCCTGACTTTC.

The gene calls are TRBV6-1 and TRBJ2-1; 9 nucleotides agree with TRBD2. The CDR3 runs to 15 residues. The trim removed 10 bases at V and 4 bases at J, leaving 11 bases unmatched. Germline CDR1 MNHNS, CDR2 SASEGT. The CDR3 DNA reads as TGTGCCACCTATCTCCTTAGCGGGGGTTACAATGAGCAGTTCTTC. It codes for CATYLLSGGYNEQFF.

The chain uses TRBV27 and TRBJ1-6; no firm D call. The length of the CDR3 is 16 residues. Trimming removed 6 bases from V and 9 bases from J, with 21 bases in between. Germline CDR1 reads MNHEY; CDR2 reads SMNVEV (reference sequence). In nucleotides, the CDR3 is TGTGCCAGCAGACCACCAAAAGACCCGAGGTTTTCACCCCTCCACTTT. Its translation: CASRPPKDPRFSPLHF.

The chain employs TRBV28 and TRBJ1-2; D possibly corresponds to TRBD1 (6 bases). Germline assignment: CDR1 MDHEN and CDR2 SYDVKM. The CDR3 runs to 16 residues. V lost 3 bases, J lost 3 bases, and 17 bases lay in between. The CDR3 nucleotides read TGTGCCAGCAGTTTGACCCTTGACAGGATGGACTATGGCTACACCTTC. It specifies CASSLTLDRMDYGYTF.

The V and J genes are TRBV7-8 and TRBJ2-4; 8 bases match TRBD1. J was trimmed by 4 bases and V by 5 bases; bases with no gene match: 7. Germline-derived CDR1 and CDR2 are SGHVS and FQNEAQ. This CDR3 is 15 amino acids long. CDR3: CASSPGRTGKNIQYF. CDR3 bases: TGTGCCAGCAGCCCGGGCCGGACAGGGAAAAACATTCAGTACTTC.

V is TRBV4-1 and J is TRBJ2-1, with TRBD1 matching 7 bases. CDR3 length: 15 residues. In germline, CDR1 is MGHRA, CDR2 YSYEKL. The junction had 4 bases not matched to a gene; V was cut back by 2 bases and J by 3 bases. This CDR3 reads CASSQLRDSYNEQFF. CDR3 bases: TGCGCCAGCAGCCAACTCCGGGACAGCTACAATGAGCAGTTCTTC.

The rearrangement joins TRBV28 to TRBJ2-5; the match to TRBD1 covers 10 bases. Germline V gene sequence: CDR1 MDHEN, CDR2 SYDVKM. CDR3 length: 12 residues. V was pared by 9 bases and J by 5 bases, with 3 bases of the junction left unmatched. This chain's CDR3 is CASSTGGETQYF. As DNA, the CDR3 is TGTGCCAGTTCGACAGGGGGCGAGACCCAGTACTTC.

Concerning this clone itself: The same CDR3 arises from other DNA sequences in this sample as well. The chain employs TRBV9 and TRBJ1-5; no clear D. The germline V gene encodes CDR1 SGDLS and CDR2 YYNGEE. The CDR3 is 14 amino acids. V dropped 0 bases and J dropped 1 base, with 5 bases sitting between them. In DNA, the CDR3 is TGTGCCAGCAGCGTAGGTGGCAGCAATCAGCCCCAGCATTTT. As protein: CASSVGGSNQPQHF.

The chain couples TRBV5-4 to TRBJ2-2; 7 nucleotides agree with TRBD2. The V and J ends lost 0 bases and 6 bases, in that order; junction bases with no gene match: 2. This CDR3 has 14 amino acids. The germline V gene encodes CDR1 SGHNT and CDR2 YYREEE (reference sequence). The CDR3 loop reads CASSLGAGPGELFF. Here the CDR3 DNA reads TGTGCCAGCAGCTTGGGAGCGGGACCCGGGGAGCTGTTTTTT.

This clone ranks as medium-sized (0.01 to 0.1%). The rearrangement joins TRBV21-1 to TRBJ1-2. TRBV21-1 is termed a pseudogene. The length of the CDR3 is 12 residues. This CDR3 is CASSNQARGYTF. CDR3 in DNA: TGTGCCAGCAGCAACCAAGCGAGGGGCTACACCTTC.

This clone occurred once. This chain connects TRBV4-1 to TRBJ2-1; 8 nucleotides match TRBD2. Trimming took 1 base from V and 4 from J; bases not matched to a gene: 6. Germline values: CDR1 MGHRA, CDR2 YSYEKL. The CDR3 is 16 residues long. CDR3 sequence reads: CASSQAGGRGYNEQFF. CDR3 bases: TGCGCCAGCAGCCAAGCGGGGGGGCGGGGGTACAATGAGCAGTTCTTC.

This chain connects TRBV4-3 to TRBJ2-5; 9 bases map to TRBD2. The CDR3 is 15 residues long. V dropped 0 bases and J dropped 1; count of bases not matched to a gene: 0. Germline V gives CDR1 LGHNA, CDR2 YSLEER. The CDR3 coding sequence is TGCGCCAGCAGCCAAGAGCGGGGGGGCCAAGAGACCCAGTACTTC. The encoded protein is CASSQERGGQETQYF.

V gene TRBV27 combines with J gene TRBJ2-1; no reliable D call. Germline V gene sequence: CDR1 MNHEY, CDR2 SMNVEV (reference sequence). This CDR3 comprises 13 residues. Trimming left V 3 bases short and J 7 bases short, with 10 bases between. The CDR3 DNA reads as TGTGCCAGCAGTTTGTCCGGTTGGAATGAGCAGTTCTTC. As protein: CASSLSGWNEQFF.

This clone was observed a handful of times. The genes are TRBV28 and TRBJ1-2; weak D call: TRBD1 (5 bases). V was cut by 4 bases and J by 4 bases, with 10 bases left in between. The CDR3 totals 13 residues. Germline assignment: CDR1 MDHEN and CDR2 SYDVKM. CDR3 sequence: CASSSDGGYGYTF. The CDR3 DNA sequence: TGTGCCAGCAGTTCAGACGGGGGCTATGGCTACACCTTC.

This clone has just a few counts. The rearrangement links TRBV6-4 to TRBJ2-1, with TRBD2 as a possible D gene (5 bases). The germline gives CDR1 MRHNA, CDR2 SNTAGT. The CDR3 sequence is 16 residues long. V was cut by 6 bases and J by 0 bases, with 15 bases left in between. The CDR3 nucleotides read TGTGCCAGCAGCTTAATTGGGGAGAGCTCCTACAATGAGCAGTTCTTC. This sequence encodes CASSLIGESSYNEQFF.

The rearrangement links TRBV6-5 to TRBJ1-2; D not resolved. The CDR3 sequence is 13 residues long. Trimming stripped 0 bases from V and 8 bases from J, with 10 bases between. Germline V gene lookup returns CDR1 MNHEY and CDR2 SVGAGI. The CDR3 DNA is TGTGCCAGCAGTTACTCAACACGCGGAGGCTACACCTTC. Translated, it gives CASSYSTRGGYTF.

This chain connects TRBV30 to TRBJ2-3, with TRBD2 matching over 8 bases. Per the germline V gene, CDR1 is GTSNPN and CDR2 is SVGIG (reference sequence). With V trimmed by 7 bases and J by 5 bases, 14 bases remained unmatched. The CDR3 extends over 15 amino acids. In DNA, the CDR3 is TGTGCCTCCGCGGGGCGGGGGGCCACAGTAGATACGCAGTATTTT. It is translated as CASAGRGATVDTQYF. Variable domain in full (rest from reference TRBV30 and TRBJ2-3): SQTIHQWPATLVQPVGSPLSLECTVEGTSNPNLYWYRQAAGRGLQLLFYSVGIGQISSEVPQNLSASRPQDRQFILSSKKLLLSDSGFYLCASAGRGATVDTQYFGPGTRLTVL.

As concerns this clone: One junction end disagrees with the germline gene, perhaps due to a read error. The chain has TRBV7-2 and TRBJ1-4, with D possibly TRBD1 on 5 matching bases. The CDR3 covers 16 residues. Germline CDR1 and CDR2: SGHTA and FQGNSA. The chain's CDR3 is CASSQDLGGNVEKLFF. For the CDR3, the DNA is TGCGCCAGCAGCCAAGACTTGGGGGGTAACGTTGAAAAACTGTTTTTT. The full variable domain, in which reference TRBV7-2 and TRBJ1-4 provide the parts outside the CDR3, is GAGVSQSPSNKVTEKGKDVELRCDPISGHTALYWYRQSLGQGLEFLIYFQGNSAPDKSGLPSDRFSAERTGGSVSTLTIQRTQQEDSAVYLCASSQDLGGNVEKLFFGSGTQLSVL.

The chain joins TRBV5-6 to TRBJ1-5; weak D call: TRBD1 (6 bases). The CDR3 contains 13 residues. The V gene's germline CDR1 is SGHDT and CDR2 YYEEEE. V was pared by 4 bases and J by 9 bases, with 14 bases between. The CDR3 nucleotides are TGTGCCAGCAGCACGGACAGCCTGGGGCCCCAGCATTTT. Translating gives CASSTDSLGPQHF.

The chain has TRBV7-2 and TRBJ2-7; the match to TRBD2 covers 7 bases. The CDR3 length is 15 residues. Germline CDR1 reads SGHTA; CDR2 reads FQGNSA. V shed 5 bases and J 5 bases; nucleotides not matched to a gene: 12. CDR3 sequence: CASSPGGSRTNEQYF. DNA of the CDR3: TGTGCCAGCAGCCCCGGGGGGAGTAGGACCAACGAGCAGTACTTC.